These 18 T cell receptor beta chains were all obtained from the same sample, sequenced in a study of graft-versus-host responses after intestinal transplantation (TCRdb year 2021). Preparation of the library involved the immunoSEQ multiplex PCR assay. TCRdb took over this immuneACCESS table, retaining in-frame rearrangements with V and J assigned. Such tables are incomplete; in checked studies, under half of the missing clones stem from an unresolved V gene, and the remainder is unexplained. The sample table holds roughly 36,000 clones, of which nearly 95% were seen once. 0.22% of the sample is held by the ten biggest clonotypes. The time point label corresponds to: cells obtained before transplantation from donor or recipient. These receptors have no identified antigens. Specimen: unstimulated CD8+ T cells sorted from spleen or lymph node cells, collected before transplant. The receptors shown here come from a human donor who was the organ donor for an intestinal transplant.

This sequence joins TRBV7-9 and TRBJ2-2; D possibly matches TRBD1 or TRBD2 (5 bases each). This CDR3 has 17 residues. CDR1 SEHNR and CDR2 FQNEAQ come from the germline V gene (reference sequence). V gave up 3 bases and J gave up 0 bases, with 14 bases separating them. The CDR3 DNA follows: TGTGCCAGCAGCTTCGGGTGGCAGGGACCGAACACCGGGGAGCTGTTTTTT. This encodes CASSFGWQGPNTGELFF.

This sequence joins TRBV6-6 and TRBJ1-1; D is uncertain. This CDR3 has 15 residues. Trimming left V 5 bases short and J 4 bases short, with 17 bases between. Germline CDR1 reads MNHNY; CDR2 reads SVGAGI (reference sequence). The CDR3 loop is CASSLTGLEGTEAFF. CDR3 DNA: TGTGCCAGCAGTCTTACGGGGTTGGAAGGCACTGAAGCTTTCTTT.

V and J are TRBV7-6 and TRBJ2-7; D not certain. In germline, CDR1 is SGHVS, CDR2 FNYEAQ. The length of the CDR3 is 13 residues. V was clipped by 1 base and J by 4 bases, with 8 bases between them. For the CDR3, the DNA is TGTGCCAGCAGCTTAGGTCTGGATTACGAGCAGTACTTC. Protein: CASSLGLDYEQYF.

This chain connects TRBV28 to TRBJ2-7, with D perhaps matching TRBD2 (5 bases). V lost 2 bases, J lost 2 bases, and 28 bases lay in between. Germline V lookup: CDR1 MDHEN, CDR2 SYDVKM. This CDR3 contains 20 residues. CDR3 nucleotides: TGTGCCAGCAGTTTACCTACGGCTCCCTCGACCTTCCACGGGACCTACGAGCAGTACTTC. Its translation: CASSLPTAPSTFHGTYEQYF. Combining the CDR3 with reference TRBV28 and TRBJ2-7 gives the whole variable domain DVKVTQSSRYLVKRTGEKVFLECVQDMDHENMFWYRQDPGLGLRLIYFSYDVKMKEKGDIPEGYSVSREKKERFSLILESASTNQTSMYLCASSLPTAPSTFHGTYEQYFGPGTRLTVT.

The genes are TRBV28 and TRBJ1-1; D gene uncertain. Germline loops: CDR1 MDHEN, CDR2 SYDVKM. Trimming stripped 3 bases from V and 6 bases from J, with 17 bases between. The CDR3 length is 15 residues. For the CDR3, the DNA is TGTGCCAGCAGTTTTGGAGAACAGCTAATCCCTGAAGCTTTCTTT. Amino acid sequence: CASSFGEQLIPEAFF.

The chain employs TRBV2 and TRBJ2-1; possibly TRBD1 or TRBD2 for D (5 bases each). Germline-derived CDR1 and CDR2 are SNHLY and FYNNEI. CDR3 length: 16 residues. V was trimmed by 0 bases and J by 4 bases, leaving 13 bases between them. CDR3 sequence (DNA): TGTGCCAGCAGTGAAGCGCTCGGGGCTTATTACAATGAGCAGTTCTTC. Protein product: CASSEALGAYYNEQFF.

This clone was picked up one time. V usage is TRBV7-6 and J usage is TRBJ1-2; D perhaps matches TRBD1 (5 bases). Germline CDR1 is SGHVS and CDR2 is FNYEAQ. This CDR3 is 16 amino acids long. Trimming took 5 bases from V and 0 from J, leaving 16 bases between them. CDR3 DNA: TGTGCCAGCAGCCCCCGGGACCTTTCCCCTAACTATGGCTACACCTTC. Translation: CASSPRDLSPNYGYTF.

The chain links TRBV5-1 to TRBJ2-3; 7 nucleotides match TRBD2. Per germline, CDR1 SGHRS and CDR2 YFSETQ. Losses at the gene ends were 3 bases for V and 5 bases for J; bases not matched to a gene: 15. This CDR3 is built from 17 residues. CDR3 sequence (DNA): TGCGCCAGCAGCTCGTATTCATTTCAATTAGCGGGAGATACGCAGTATTTT. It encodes CASSSYSFQLAGDTQYF.

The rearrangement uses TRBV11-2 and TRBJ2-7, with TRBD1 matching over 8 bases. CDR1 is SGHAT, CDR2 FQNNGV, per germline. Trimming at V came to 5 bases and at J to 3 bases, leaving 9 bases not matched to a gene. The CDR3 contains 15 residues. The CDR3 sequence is CASSLPTGEDYEQYF. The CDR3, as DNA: TGTGCCAGCAGCCTACCGACAGGGGAGGACTACGAGCAGTACTTC.

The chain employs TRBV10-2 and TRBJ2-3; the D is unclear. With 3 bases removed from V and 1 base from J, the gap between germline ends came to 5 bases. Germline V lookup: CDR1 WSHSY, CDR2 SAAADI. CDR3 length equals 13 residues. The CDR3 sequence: CASSERGTDTQYF. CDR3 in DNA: TGCGCCAGCAGTGAACGGGGCACAGATACGCAGTATTTT.

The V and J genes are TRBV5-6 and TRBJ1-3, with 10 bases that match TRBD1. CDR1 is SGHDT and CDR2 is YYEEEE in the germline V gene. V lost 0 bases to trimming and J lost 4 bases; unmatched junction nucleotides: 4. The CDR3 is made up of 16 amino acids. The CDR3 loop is CASSLEGQGLGNTIYF. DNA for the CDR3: TGTGCCAGCAGCTTGGAGGGACAGGGGCTGGGAAACACCATATATTTT.

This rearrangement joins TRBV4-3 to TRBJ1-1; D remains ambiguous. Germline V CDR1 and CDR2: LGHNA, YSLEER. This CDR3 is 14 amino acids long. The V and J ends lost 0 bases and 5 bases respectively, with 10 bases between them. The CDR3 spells CASSQEWAPTEAFF. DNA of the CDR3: TGCGCCAGCAGCCAAGAATGGGCCCCGACTGAAGCTTTCTTT.

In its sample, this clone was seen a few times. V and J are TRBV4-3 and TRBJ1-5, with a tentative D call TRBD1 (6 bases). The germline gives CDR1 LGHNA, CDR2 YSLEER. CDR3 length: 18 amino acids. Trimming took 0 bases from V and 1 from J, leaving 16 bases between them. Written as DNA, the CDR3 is TGCGCCAGCAGCCAAGATCGGGGGGCCCCGGGGAGCAATCAGCCCCAGCATTTT. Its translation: CASSQDRGAPGSNQPQHF.

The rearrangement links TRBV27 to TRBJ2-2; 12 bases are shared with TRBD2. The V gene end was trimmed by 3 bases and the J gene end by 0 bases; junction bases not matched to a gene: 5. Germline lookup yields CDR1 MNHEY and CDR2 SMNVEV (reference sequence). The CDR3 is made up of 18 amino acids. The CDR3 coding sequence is TGTGCCAGCAGTTTCCTCCTAGCGGGGGGGCCGAACACCGGGGAGCTGTTTTTT. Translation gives CASSFLLAGGPNTGELFF.

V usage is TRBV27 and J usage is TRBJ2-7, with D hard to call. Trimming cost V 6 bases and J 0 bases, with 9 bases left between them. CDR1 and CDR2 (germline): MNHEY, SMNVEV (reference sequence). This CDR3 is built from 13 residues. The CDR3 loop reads CASRGFGSYEQYF. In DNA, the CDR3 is TGTGCCAGCAGGGGGTTTGGCTCCTACGAGCAGTACTTC.

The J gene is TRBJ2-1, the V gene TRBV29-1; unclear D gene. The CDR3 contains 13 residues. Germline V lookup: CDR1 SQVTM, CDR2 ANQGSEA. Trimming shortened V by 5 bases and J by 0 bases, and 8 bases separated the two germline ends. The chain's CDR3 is CSVRSTSYNEQFF. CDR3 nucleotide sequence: TGCAGCGTTCGGAGTACCTCCTACAATGAGCAGTTCTTC.

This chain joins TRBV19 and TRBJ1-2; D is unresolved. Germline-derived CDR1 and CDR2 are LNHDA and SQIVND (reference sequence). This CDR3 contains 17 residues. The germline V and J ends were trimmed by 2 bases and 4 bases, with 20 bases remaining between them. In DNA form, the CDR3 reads TGTGCCAGTAGTATAAAGACAATGGCTGACTCGAGCTATGGCTACACCTTC. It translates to CASSIKTMADSSYGYTF.

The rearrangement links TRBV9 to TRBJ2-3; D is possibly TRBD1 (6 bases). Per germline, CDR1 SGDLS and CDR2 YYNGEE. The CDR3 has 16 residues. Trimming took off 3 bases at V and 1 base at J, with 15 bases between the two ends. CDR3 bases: TGTGCCAGCAGCGGAAACTTACAGGGTGGCACAGATACGCAGTATTTT. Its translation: CASSGNLQGGTDTQYF.